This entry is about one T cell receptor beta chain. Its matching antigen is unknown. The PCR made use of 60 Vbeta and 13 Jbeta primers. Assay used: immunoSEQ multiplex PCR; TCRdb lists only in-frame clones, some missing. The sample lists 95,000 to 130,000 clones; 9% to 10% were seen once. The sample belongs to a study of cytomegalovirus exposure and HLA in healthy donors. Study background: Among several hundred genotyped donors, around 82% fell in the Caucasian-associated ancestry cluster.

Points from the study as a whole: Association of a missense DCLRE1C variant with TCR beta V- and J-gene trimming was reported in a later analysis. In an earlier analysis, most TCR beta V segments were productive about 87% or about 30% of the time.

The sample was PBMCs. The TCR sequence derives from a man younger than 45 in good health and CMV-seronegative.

In DNA form, the CDR3 reads TGTGCCAGCAGTCACGGACAGGGCACCTACAATGAGCAGTTCTTC. It translates to CASSHGQGTYNEQFF. The rearrangement joins TRBV27 to TRBJ2-1; 8 bases map to TRBD1. J lost 2 bases, V lost 5 bases, and 5 bases had no gene match. Germline lookup yields CDR1 MNHEY and CDR2 SMNVEV (reference sequence). This CDR3 is built from 15 residues.